This record covers a single TCR beta chain. Antigen specificity is unknown. Semi-nested PCR with Nested Universal Primer A followed constant-region reverse priming of full-length variable regions. MiXCR, applied by TCRdb to the 5' RACE reads, yields one record per CDR3 protein. Of 9,000 to 13,000 distinct CDR3 sequences in the sample, 40% to 55% were seen once. General observations from the study: Tumor-infiltrating Treg TCR alpha and beta sequences overlapped most with tumor naive CD4+ T cells, then blood naive.

Germline values: CDR1 DFQATT, CDR2 SNEGSKA (reference sequence). J lost 6 bases, V lost 6 bases, and 6 bases had no gene match. There are 13 residues in the CDR3. The sample was tumor-infiltrating naive CD4+ T cells sorted from the breast tumor. Subset noted: naive CD4+ T cells, CD4+CD45RA+CD25-. The rearrangement uses TRBV20-1 and TRBJ2-1; 9 nucleotides match TRBD2. This receptor was identified in a female donor with breast cancer. CDR3 nucleotides: TGCAGTGCAACGGGACTAGCTTTCAATGAGCAGTTCTTC. It specifies CSATGLAFNEQFF.